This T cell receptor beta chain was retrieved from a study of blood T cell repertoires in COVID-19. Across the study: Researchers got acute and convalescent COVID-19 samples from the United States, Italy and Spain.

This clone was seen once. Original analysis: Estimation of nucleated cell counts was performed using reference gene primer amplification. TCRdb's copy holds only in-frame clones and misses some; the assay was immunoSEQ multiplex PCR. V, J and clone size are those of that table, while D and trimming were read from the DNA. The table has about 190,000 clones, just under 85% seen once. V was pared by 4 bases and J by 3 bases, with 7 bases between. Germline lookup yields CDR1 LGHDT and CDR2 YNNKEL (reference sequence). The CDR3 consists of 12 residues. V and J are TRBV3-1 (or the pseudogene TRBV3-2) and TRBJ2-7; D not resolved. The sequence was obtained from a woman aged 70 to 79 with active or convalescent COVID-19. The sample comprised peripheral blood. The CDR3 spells CASSPQNYEQYF. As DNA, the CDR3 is TGTGCCAGCAGCCCACAAAACTACGAGCAGTACTTC.